A selection of T cell receptor beta chains follows, all from one sample in a study of control samples from healthy donors and cancer patients. Generated by immunoSEQ multiplex PCR, the TCRdb table keeps only in-frame clones and is missing some. Of roughly 48,000 clones in the sample, approximately 89% were seen once. The source material was PBMCs. The receptors were sampled from a woman in her thirties or forties with head and neck cancer. The CDR3 runs from the conserved cysteine through the conserved F or W. Each record gives: CDR3 protein, CDR3 DNA, V gene, D gene, J gene, clone size. D genes are given only for firm matches. A row's size may be missing; if present it is once, few, many or a size class.

CDR3: CSVDKGAGSEAFF; DNA: TGCAGCGTTGATAAGGGAGCAGGGAGTGAAGCTTTCTTT; V: TRBV29-1; D: -; J: TRBJ1-1; size: -
CDR3: CASSWEGRNTEAFF; DNA: TGCGCCAGCAGCTGGGAGGGGAGGAACACTGAAGCTTTCTTT; V: TRBV5-1; D: -; J: TRBJ1-1; size: -
CDR3: CASSPWGQVPGYGYTF; DNA: TGTGCCAGCAGCCCGTGGGGACAGGTGCCCGGCTATGGCTACACCTTC; V: TRBV5-8; D: TRBD1; J: TRBJ1-2; size: -
CDR3: CASSFSGGNTEAFF; DNA: TGTGCCAGCAGCTTCTCAGGGGGTAACACTGAAGCTTTCTTT; V: TRBV11-2; D: TRBD1; J: TRBJ1-1; size: -
CDR3: CASGRDESYEQYF; DNA: TGTGCCAGCGGGAGGGATGAGTCTTACGAGCAGTACTTC; V: TRBV6-5; D: TRBD2; J: TRBJ2-7; size: -
CDR3: CASSGQGARETQYF; DNA: TGCGCCAGCAGCGGACAGGGGGCGAGGGAGACCCAGTACTTC; V: TRBV5-1; D: TRBD1; J: TRBJ2-5; size: -
CDR3: CASRGTHPDQPQHF; DNA: TGCGCCAGCAGGGGGACCCATCCAGATCAGCCCCAGCATTTT; V: TRBV10-2; D: -; J: TRBJ1-5; size: -
CDR3: CASSLNNSPLHF; DNA: TGTGCCAGCAGCTTAAACAATTCACCCCTCCACTTT; V: TRBV7-9; D: -; J: TRBJ1-6; size: -
CDR3: CASSSPYRANYGYTF; DNA: TGTGCCAGCAGTTCCCCTTACCGGGCTAACTATGGCTACACCTTC; V: TRBV28; D: -; J: TRBJ1-2; size: once
CDR3: CSVVGTASEAFF; DNA: TGCAGCGTCGTAGGGACAGCCTCTGAAGCTTTCTTT; V: TRBV29-1; D: TRBD1; J: TRBJ1-1; size: -
CDR3: CAWSVDLGGVRVDSEQYF; DNA: TGTGCCTGGAGTGTAGACCTCGGGGGGGTCAGGGTCGACAGCGAGCAGTACTTC; V: TRBV30; D: TRBD2; J: TRBJ2-7; size: -
CDR3: CASSPGMRNYGYTF; DNA: TGCGCCAGCAGTCCAGGGATGCGAAACTATGGCTACACCTTC; V: TRBV4-1; D: -; J: TRBJ1-2; size: -
CDR3: CASSLGGIAGELFF; DNA: TGTGCCAGCAGCTTAGGAGGGATAGCCGGGGAGCTGTTTTTT; V: TRBV5-6; D: -; J: TRBJ2-2; size: few
CDR3: CASRRAGTGGEKLFF; DNA: TGTGCCAGCAGAAGAGCCGGGACAGGGGGTGAAAAACTGTTTTTT; V: TRBV7-9; D: TRBD1; J: TRBJ1-4; size: -
CDR3: CASGRFGGSTDTQYF; DNA: TGTGCCAGTGGCCGGTTTGGGGGGAGCACAGATACGCAGTATTTT; V: TRBV19; D: -; J: TRBJ2-3; size: -
CDR3: CASSEVGGQGVYSNQPQHF; DNA: TGTGCCAGCAGTGAGGTCGGGGGTCAAGGGGTTTATAGCAATCAGCCCCAGCATTTT; V: TRBV28; D: -; J: TRBJ1-5; size: -